What follows are 14 T cell receptor beta chains derived from one specimen sequenced in a study of blood T cell repertoires in COVID-19 (dated by TCRdb to about 2020). Library method: the immunoSEQ multiplex PCR assay. In its TCRdb copy, this immuneACCESS table keeps in-frame sequences only and misses some clones. Where compared with another copy, unresolved V genes explain less than half of these, and the others have no known cause. For this sample there are about 210,000 clones; approximately 75% appear just once. The ten largest account for around 9.2% of the sample. Input material: PBMCs or T cells enriched from blood (not recorded which). All receptors come from a man aged 35 to 55 who had recovered from COVID-19.

V usage is TRBV10-2 and J usage is TRBJ2-2; 7 bases align to TRBD1. The CDR3 consists of 16 residues. The J segment lost 1 base and the V segment lost 2 bases, leaving 4 bases of the junction unmatched. Per germline, CDR1 WSHSY and CDR2 SAAADI. The CDR3 nucleotides are TGCGCCAGCAGTGAGGACAGGGCATGGAACACCGGGGAGCTGTTTTTT. It is translated as CASSEDRAWNTGELFF.

The chain uses TRBV4-1 and TRBJ2-4; weak D call: TRBD2 (5 bases). Per the germline V gene, CDR1 is MGHRA and CDR2 is YSYEKL. The length of the CDR3 is 16 residues. Trimming pared 6 bases from V and 0 bases from J, leaving 15 bases between. For the CDR3, the DNA is TGCGCCAGCAGTCGTTTCGGGAATCTAGCCAAAAACATTCAGTACTTC. Residues: CASSRFGNLAKNIQYF.

The V and J genes are TRBV3-1 (or the pseudogene TRBV3-2) and TRBJ2-7, with a possible D match to TRBD2 (5 bases). Germline loops: CDR1 LGHDT, CDR2 YNNKEL (reference sequence). The CDR3 spans 13 residues. The CDR3 DNA follows: TGTGTGGTGGACGCCGGGATTACCTACGAGCAGTACTTC. Translation: CVVDAGITYEQYF.

The V gene is TRBV5-6, the J gene TRBJ1-5; D call uncertain. This CDR3 contains 15 residues. V lost 3 bases and J lost 1, with 11 bases in between. Germline-derived CDR1 and CDR2 are SGHDT and YYEEEE. The CDR3: CASSSSWESNQPQHF. The CDR3 DNA sequence: TGTGCCAGCAGCTCCTCCTGGGAGAGCAATCAGCCCCAGCATTTT.

This chain links TRBV5-1 with TRBJ2-7; perhaps TRBD1 as D (6 bases). Germline CDR1 reads SGHRS; CDR2 reads YFSETQ. CDR3 length equals 14 residues. Trimming shortened V by 2 bases and J by 2 bases, and 11 bases separated the two germline ends. CDR3 sequence reads: CASSFGQHTYEQYF. The CDR3 DNA reads TGCGCCAGCAGCTTTGGACAGCACACCTACGAGCAGTACTTC.

The chain employs TRBV5-1 and TRBJ2-5, with a possible D match to TRBD1 (5 bases). The CDR3 loop spans 12 amino acids. The germline V gene has CDR1 SGHRS and CDR2 YFSETQ. The V end was cut by 4 bases, the J end by 4 bases, with 8 bases between. This chain's CDR3 is CASSTDTETQYF. CDR3 nucleotides: TGCGCCAGCAGCACGGACACAGAGACCCAGTACTTC.

The V gene is TRBV9, the J gene TRBJ2-7; 9 bases line up with TRBD1. Losses at the gene ends were 3 bases for V and 5 bases for J; bases not matched to a gene: 9. The CDR3 is 15 residues long. CDR1 is SGDLS, CDR2 YYNGEE, per germline. CDR3 in DNA: TGTGCCAGCAGCGCCGCCGGGACAGGGAACCACGAGCAGTACTTC. Protein: CASSAAGTGNHEQYF.

The chain joins TRBV11-2 to TRBJ1-6, with D hard to call. The CDR3 has 15 amino acids. Trimming stripped 6 bases from V and 2 bases from J, with 11 bases between. Germline lookup yields CDR1 SGHAT and CDR2 FQNNGV. The CDR3 nucleotides are TGTGCCAGCAGAGTTAGAGTAACCTATAATTCACCCCTCCACTTT. This sequence encodes CASRVRVTYNSPLHF.

The chain combines TRBV6-5 with TRBJ2-5, with D possibly being TRBD1 (5 bases). This CDR3 has 15 amino acids. V gave up 2 bases and J gave up 5 bases, with 15 bases separating them. The V gene's germline CDR1 is MNHEY and CDR2 SVGAGI. The CDR3 loop is CASSYGNSRQETQYF. The CDR3 nucleotides read TGTGCCAGCAGTTACGGGAACAGTAGACAGGAGACCCAGTACTTC.

The chain links TRBV12-5 to TRBJ2-7, with 8 bases fitting TRBD2. V was clipped by 3 bases and J by 2 bases; unmatched bases: 9. CDR1 is LGHNT and CDR2 is FRNRAP in the germline V gene. The CDR3 contains 16 residues. Written as DNA, the CDR3 is TGTGCTAGTGGTTTAAGCCCCAGCGGGAGCACCTACGAGCAGTACTTC. Translation: CASGLSPSGSTYEQYF.

About this clone itself: This CDR3 fails to terminate in the conserved phenylalanine or tryptophan, so it likely reflects a read error. The chain links TRBV14 to TRBJ1-5; 8 bases map to TRBD1. V lost 4 bases and J lost 9; bases outside the gene matches: 8. CDR3 length equals 14 residues. The germline V gene has CDR1 SGHDN and CDR2 FVKESK. The CDR3 sequence: CASSRGQGPWPQHL. CDR3 bases: TGTGCCAGCAGCCGCGGACAGGGCCCTTGGCCCCAGCATCTT.

This chain uses TRBV18 with TRBJ2-5; TRBD1 agrees at 8 bases. The CDR3 is made up of 15 amino acids. CDR1 KGHSH and CDR2 LQKENI come from the germline V gene. V dropped 3 bases and J dropped 5; count of bases not matched to a gene: 8. CDR3 residues: CASSPKDRVTETQYF. The CDR3 DNA sequence: TGTGCCAGCTCACCTAAGGACAGGGTGACGGAGACCCAGTACTTC.

The chain combines TRBV11-2 with TRBJ2-1; TRBD2 aligns across 7 bases. In germline, CDR1 is SGHAT, CDR2 FQNNGV. This CDR3 is built from 16 residues. J lost 2 bases, V lost 4 bases, and 8 bases had no gene match. The chain's CDR3 is CASSSTSESAYNEQFF. The CDR3 DNA reads as TGTGCCAGCAGCTCCACTAGCGAGAGCGCCTACAATGAGCAGTTCTTC.

V and J are TRBV28 and TRBJ2-7, with 12 bases fitting TRBD1. Germline loops: CDR1 MDHEN, CDR2 SYDVKM. The CDR3 length is 15 residues. V was pared by 5 bases and J by 5 bases, with 7 bases of the junction left unmatched. CDR3 amino acids: CASSTPGQGANEQYF. The DNA for the CDR3 is TGTGCCAGCAGTACTCCGGGACAGGGGGCTAACGAGCAGTACTTC. The entire variable domain, with the rest obtained from reference TRBV28 and TRBJ2-7, is as follows: DVKVTQSSRYLVKRTGEKVFLECVQDMDHENMFWYRQDPGLGLRLIYFSYDVKMKEKGDIPEGYSVSREKKERFSLILESASTNQTSMYLCASSTPGQGANEQYFGPGTRLTVT.